This T cell receptor (beta chain) was sequenced in a study of spatial heterogeneity in lung cancer. Every TCR cDNA molecule bore its own unique molecular identifier. TCRdb fed the 5' RACE reads into MiXCR, producing one record per CDR3 protein. The sample consists of roughly 48,000 distinct CDR3 sequences, approximately 12% of them appearing once. The germline V gene encodes CDR1 ENHRY and CDR2 SYGVKD. The CDR3 totals 16 residues. V lost 3 bases and J lost 4, with 18 bases in between. In this sample, this clonotype turned up a few times. Time point denoted: sample taken at primary tumor resection. Sequencing covered unsorted whole RNA taken from tumor, nontumor lung or frozen PBMC. Patients with untreated early-stage non-small cell lung cancer, numbering 72, were the donors.

This clonotype was sampled from a female donor with early-stage non-small cell lung cancer. The source was PBMCs, collected at surgery. V usage is TRBV10-3 and J usage is TRBJ1-1; D possibly corresponds to TRBD1 (5 bases). CDR3 in DNA: TGTGCCATCAGTGACCCCACTCCCGGGGGGGGCACTGAAGCTTTCTTT. Translated: CAISDPTPGGGTEAFF.